One TCR beta chain is described in this entry. What it recognizes is unknown. This record comes from a study of cytomegalovirus exposure and HLA in healthy donors. General study results and limits: Among CMV-associated TCR beta chains, most appeared HLA-restricted in a later analysis. The study flagged approximately 180 TCR beta chains as cytomegalovirus-associated. Most of the TCR beta V segments (in an earlier analysis) were productive either about 87% or about 30% of the time.

The CDR3 is 13 residues long. Trimming stripped 6 bases from V and 3 bases from J, with 12 bases between. Germline CDR1 reads SGHVS; CDR2 reads FQNEAQ. PCR used 60 Vbeta primers and 13 Jbeta primers. In the source study's methods: In a later analysis, the count reached 74 million or so unique TCR beta chains, with around 10 million shared. The assay was immunoSEQ multiplex PCR, and TCRdb's table has in-frame clones only and misses some. The V and J calls and clone size were taken over from that table, and D and trimming were inferred from the DNA. The data contain tens of thousands of clones, approximately 79% of them singletons.

This rearrangement joins TRBV7-8 to TRBJ2-7, with D tentatively TRBD2 (6 bases). The TCR was taken from a man aged 30 to 45 in good health and CMV-seronegative. The sequencing input was PBMCs. This CDR3 is CASRGGENYEQYF. Here the CDR3 DNA reads TGTGCCAGCAGGGGCGGGGAAAACTACGAGCAGTACTTC.